Each of the 17 T cell receptor beta chains below was sequenced from the same sample in a study of T cell repertoires in cytomegalovirus infection. Their recognized antigens are unknown. TCRdb reprocessed the reads via MiXCR and lists one record per CDR3 protein. The sample contains roughly 120,000 distinct CDR3 sequences, around 31% of which appear only once. The sequencing here drew on CD8+ T cells from cultured PBMCs, taken from culture after CMV antigen stimulation. Receptors originate from a human donor in good health (CMV status not recorded). Some clones in this sample may be carry-over from other donors' samples.

This clonotype was picked up many times. The rearrangement links TRBV19 to TRBJ2-1; 11 positions agree with TRBD2. The germline V gene encodes CDR1 LNHDA and CDR2 SQIVND (reference sequence). The CDR3 is 15 residues long. V dropped 5 bases and J dropped 6; count of bases not matched to a gene: 6. The CDR3 nucleotides are TGTGCCAGTAGTTTACTAGCGGGGGAGTTCAATGAGCAGTTCTTC. Amino acid sequence: CASSLLAGEFNEQFF.

This clonotype turned up a few times. The V and J genes are TRBV12-3 or TRBV12-4 and TRBJ2-7; no definite D call. Trimming pared 3 bases from V and 2 bases from J, leaving 17 bases between. The CDR3 runs 16 residues. Written as DNA, the CDR3 is TGTGCCAGCAGTTTGACCGGCGTTAGTAGCCCCTACGAGCAGTACTTC. This gives the protein CASSLTGVSSPYEQYF.

This chain links TRBV7-9 with TRBJ2-7, with TRBD1 matching 8 bases. V lost 5 bases and J lost 2; bases outside the gene matches: 14. The CDR3 extends over 17 amino acids. CDR1 is SEHNR and CDR2 is FQNEAQ in the germline V gene (reference sequence). This CDR3 reads CASSQGRGQVGTYEQYF. CDR3 DNA sequence: TGTGCCAGCAGCCAGGGCAGGGGGCAAGTGGGTACCTACGAGCAGTACTTC. The variable domain in full, with the rest retrieved from reference TRBV7-9 and TRBJ2-7, is DTGVSQNPRHKITKRGQNVTFRCDPISEHNRLYWYRQTLGQGPEFLTYFQNEAQLEKSRLLSDRFSAERPKGSFSTLEIQRTEQGDSAMYLCASSQGRGQVGTYEQYFGPGTRLTVT.

This clonotype was counted between two and nine times. V is TRBV7-2 and J is TRBJ1-6, with 7 bases identical to TRBD1. The germline CDR1 and CDR2 sequences are SGHTA and FQGNSA. J gave up 8 bases and V 5 bases, and 9 bases lay outside the gene matches. The CDR3 totals 15 residues. The CDR3 DNA follows: TGTGCCAGCAGCCGATACGGGACAGAGGATTCACCCCTCCACTTT. This encodes CASSRYGTEDSPLHF.

The genes are TRBV12-3 or TRBV12-4 and TRBJ1-2, with a possible D match to TRBD1 (6 bases). This CDR3 has 17 residues. V lost 6 bases, J lost 1 base, and 21 bases lay in between. The CDR3 loop reads CASSAGGARLVNYGYTF. DNA of the CDR3: TGTGCCAGCAGCGCCGGGGGGGCGAGACTCGTTAACTATGGCTACACCTTC.

The rearrangement uses TRBV6-5 and TRBJ1-2; D unresolved. The CDR3 is 12 residues long. V was cut by 8 bases and J by 4 bases, with 11 bases left in between. Germline V CDR1 and CDR2: MNHEY, SVGAGI. The CDR3 DNA reads as TGTGCCAGCTCGCCAAACCTCTATGGCTACACCTTC. Protein: CASSPNLYGYTF.

The chain joins TRBV7-2 to TRBJ1-3; the D is unclear. Trimming pared 4 bases from V and 0 bases from J, leaving 16 bases between. The CDR3 is 17 residues long. Germline V lookup: CDR1 SGHTA, CDR2 FQGNSA. CDR3 sequence (DNA): TGTGCCAGCAGCTATGGGCGGACGGTTCACTCTGGAAACACCATATATTTT. This encodes CASSYGRTVHSGNTIYF.

There are a few counts of this clonotype. The gene calls are TRBV10-1 and TRBJ1-2, with a tentative D call TRBD1 (6 bases). This CDR3 is built from 16 residues. V was shortened by 0 bases and J by 1 base, with 12 bases between the two germline ends. Germline loops: CDR1 WNHNN, CDR2 SYGVQD (reference sequence). The DNA for the CDR3 is TGCGCCAGCAGTGAGTCAATCGCAGGGGATAACTATGGCTACACCTTC. Translating it yields CASSESIAGDNYGYTF.

In its sample, this clonotype was seen a few times. V usage is TRBV28 and J usage is TRBJ2-1; no firm D call. The germline CDR1 and CDR2 sequences are MDHEN and SYDVKM. The CDR3 length is 14 residues. The germline V and J ends were trimmed by 7 bases and 0 bases, with 10 bases remaining between them. CDR3 amino acids: CASIPSSSYNEQFF. In nucleotides, the CDR3 is TGTGCCAGCATCCCCTCCAGCTCCTACAATGAGCAGTTCTTC.

V and J are TRBV7-8 and TRBJ2-3; D not certain. Trimming took 2 bases from V and 1 from J, leaving 13 bases between them. CDR1 SGHVS and CDR2 FQNEAQ come from the germline V gene. This CDR3 is built from 16 residues. For the CDR3, the DNA is TGTGCCAGCAGCTTATTCGGCGATCGCGGCACAGATACGCAGTATTTT. Its translation is CASSLFGDRGTDTQYF. Based on the CDR3 plus reference TRBV7-8 and TRBJ2-3, the full variable domain is GAGVSQSPRYKVAKRGQDVALRCDPISGHVSLFWYQQALGQGPEFLTYFQNEAQLDKSGLPSDRFFAERPEGSVSTLKIQRTQQEDSAVYLCASSLFGDRGTDTQYFGPGTRLTVL.

This clonotype has only a few counts. The V gene is TRBV7-6, the J gene TRBJ2-3; D is unclear. With 5 bases removed from V and 3 bases from J, the gap between germline ends came to 9 bases. The V gene's germline CDR1 is SGHVS and CDR2 FNYEAQ. The CDR3 spans 13 residues. CDR3 sequence: CASSTGPTDTQYF. CDR3 in DNA: TGTGCCAGCAGCACTGGACCGACAGATACGCAGTATTTT. The variable domain in full, with the rest retrieved from reference TRBV7-6 and TRBJ2-3, is GAGVSQSPRYKVTKRGQDVALRCDPISGHVSLYWYRQALGQGPEFLTYFNYEAQQDKSGLPNDRFSAERPEGSISTLTIQRTEQRDSAMYRCASSTGPTDTQYFGPGTRLTVL.

The V and J genes are TRBV29-1 and TRBJ1-3; 7 bases are shared with TRBD1. Germline CDR1 reads SQVTM; CDR2 reads ANQGSEA. The CDR3 covers 11 residues. The V segment lost 7 bases and the J segment 4 bases; nucleotides outside the gene matches: 1. As DNA, the CDR3 is TGCAGCGCGGACAGGGGAAACACCATATATTTT. It yields the protein CSADRGNTIYF.

The chain couples TRBV27 to TRBJ1-2; no reliable D call. Germline assignment: CDR1 MNHEY and CDR2 SMNVEV (reference sequence). The CDR3 sequence is 14 residues long. Trimming shortened V by 5 bases and J by 5 bases, and 15 bases separated the two germline ends. In DNA, the CDR3 is TGTGCCAGCAGTCCTGAGGCGGGGTGGTATGGCTACACCTTC. Translation: CASSPEAGWYGYTF.

The chain recombines TRBV20-1 with TRBJ1-6; D is ambiguous. CDR1 is DFQATT, CDR2 SNEGSKA, per germline (reference sequence). With 0 bases removed from V and 1 base from J, the gap between germline ends came to 13 bases. There are 17 residues in the CDR3. The CDR3 reads CSARDRAGGSYNSPLHF. CDR3 DNA: TGCAGTGCTAGAGATCGGGCAGGAGGATCCTATAATTCACCCCTCCACTTT.

This clonotype was found many times. The chain is built from TRBV11-2 and TRBJ1-1, with 11 bases aligning to TRBD1. CDR1 and CDR2 from the germline V gene are SGHAT and FQNNGV. The V segment lost 5 bases and the J segment 7 bases; nucleotides outside the gene matches: 6. The CDR3 has 14 residues. The CDR3 DNA sequence: TGTGCCAGCAGCCTGGGACAGGGGGGCGATGAAGCTTTCTTT. As protein: CASSLGQGGDEAFF.

This clonotype was counted between two and nine times. The genes are TRBV12-3 or TRBV12-4 and TRBJ1-5; tentative D call: TRBD1 (5 bases). With 3 bases removed from V and 3 bases from J, the gap between germline ends came to 15 bases. This CDR3 is built from 16 residues. CDR3 residues: CASSFSVDTLNQPQHF. CDR3 DNA: TGTGCCAGCAGTTTCAGTGTGGACACCCTCAATCAGCCCCAGCATTTT.

The rearrangement links TRBV4-3 to TRBJ1-5; D possibly corresponds to TRBD1 (5 bases). V lost 3 bases and J lost 2, with 20 bases in between. The CDR3 has 18 residues. Germline CDR1 reads LGHNA; CDR2 reads YSLEER. This CDR3 is CASSHSLGRGVGNQPQHF. CDR3 bases: TGCGCCAGCAGCCATAGCCTGGGAAGGGGCGTCGGCAATCAGCCCCAGCATTTT.